This T cell receptor beta chain originates from a study of T cells in narcolepsy. Some clones are missing from TCRdb's copy, which holds only in-frame ones; the method was immunoSEQ multiplex PCR. Here the sample spans about 37,000 clones, less than 90% being singletons. This clone was counted a few times. No antigen is known for it. Study outcomes and limitations: Comparing one patient's CSF and blood CD4+ clonotypes highlighted HCRT- and TRIB2-specific autoreactive clonotypes. Healthy controls reportedly lacked the autoreactive clonotypes serially found in patients' blood.

This receptor was obtained from a human donor in good health. Sequenced material: memory (CD45RA-) CD4+ T cells from blood.

This chain's CDR3 is CASSRGQGDTEAFF. In DNA form, the CDR3 reads TGCGCCAGCAGCCGAGGACAGGGGGACACTGAAGCTTTCTTT. This chain uses TRBV5-1 with TRBJ1-1; TRBD1 matches 10 bases. The CDR3 length is 14 residues. CDR1 is SGHRS and CDR2 is YFSETQ in the germline V gene. V was clipped by 4 bases and J by 3 bases; unmatched bases: 3.